The clone carrying this T cell receptor (beta chain) appeared once. Its antigen is as yet unknown. CDR1 and CDR2 (germline): GTSNPN, SVGIG (reference sequence). V was clipped by 1 base and J by 3 bases; unmatched bases: 11. This CDR3 contains 17 residues. These data come from a study of cytomegalovirus exposure and HLA in healthy donors. A multiplex PCR was run with 60 Vbeta primers and 13 Jbeta primers. The table came from immunoSEQ multiplex PCR; TCRdb's copy has only in-frame clones and leaves some out. Among under 200,000 clones, 81% were seen once, and the ten largest hold approximately 1.2%. Whole-study findings and limits: Most CMV-associated TCR beta chains were later found to appear HLA-restricted. In a later analysis, 17,000 or so TCR beta sequences were associated with HLA alleles at 0.05 false discovery rate. Later analysis identified several of the most significant clusters that appeared linked to common viral pathogens. The classifier reportedly diagnosed cytomegalovirus status with high specificity and sensitivity.

The clonotype comes from a man aged 50-59 years in good health and CMV-seropositive. The specimen sequenced was PBMCs. The V gene is TRBV30, the J gene TRBJ2-5, with 10 nucleotides matching TRBD2. CDR3 in DNA: TGTGCCTGGAGTGCACCCACGGGACTAGCGAGAAAAGAGACCCAGTACTTC. It yields the protein CAWSAPTGLARKETQYF. Full variable domain (missing parts from reference TRBV30 and TRBJ2-5): SQTIHQWPATLVQPVGSPLSLECTVEGTSNPNLYWYRQAAGRGLQLLFYSVGIGQISSEVPQNLSASRPQDRQFILSSKKLLLSDSGFYLCAWSAPTGLARKETQYFGPGTRLLVL.